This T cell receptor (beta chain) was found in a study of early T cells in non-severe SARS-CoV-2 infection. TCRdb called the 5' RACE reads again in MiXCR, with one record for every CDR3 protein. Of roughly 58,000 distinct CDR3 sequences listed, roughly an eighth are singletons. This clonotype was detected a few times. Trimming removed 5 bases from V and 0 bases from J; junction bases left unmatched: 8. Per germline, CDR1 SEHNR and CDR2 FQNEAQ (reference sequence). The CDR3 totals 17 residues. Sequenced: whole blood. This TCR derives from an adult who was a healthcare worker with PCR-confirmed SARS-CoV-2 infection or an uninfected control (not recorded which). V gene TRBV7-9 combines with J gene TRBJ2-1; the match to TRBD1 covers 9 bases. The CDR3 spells CASSTGTGSSSYNEQFF. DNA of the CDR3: TGTGCCAGCAGCACCGGGACAGGGTCAAGCTCCTACAATGAGCAGTTCTTC.